This T cell receptor beta chain was captured in a study of CD8+ T cells in alopecia areata. As the sequencing template, cDNA was produced by extracting RNA and reverse transcribing it. Clones were sequenced by immunoSEQ multiplex PCR, and TCRdb holds only the in-frame ones, with some missing. The table lists some 170,000 clones, around 64% of them singletons, with 10% to 12% in the top ten. Germline CDR1 SGHRS, CDR2 YFSETQ. The CDR3 covers 13 residues. With 4 bases clipped from V and 6 bases from J, the junction kept 3 bases outside the gene matches. This clonotype was sampled from a human donor with alopecia areata. The gene calls are TRBV5-1 and TRBJ2-2; 7 bases are shared with TRBD1. The material sequenced was CD8+ T cells sorted from blood, taken at week 0. CDR3 sequence reads: CASSGQDSGELFF. The CDR3, as DNA: TGCGCCAGCAGCGGACAGGACTCCGGGGAGCTGTTTTTT.